The subject of this entry is one TCR beta chain. This sample was taken from a study of technical replicates of blood from a few donors. Generated by immunoSEQ multiplex PCR, the TCRdb table keeps only in-frame clones and is missing some. Counted here are about 97,000 clones, around 96% occurring once; the ten biggest clones make up about 0.39%. The clonotype originates from a human donor in good health. Sequenced sample: T cells isolated from PBMCs.

CDR3 sequence reads: CASSLGPSYVNEQFF. The CDR3 bases are TGTGCCAGCAGCTTAGGGCCTAGCTATGTGAATGAGCAGTTCTTC. The chain recombines TRBV7-6 with TRBJ2-1; maybe TRBD2 (5 bases). V dropped 1 base and J dropped 7 bases, with 14 bases sitting between them. This CDR3 region has 15 residues. CDR1 and CDR2 from the germline V gene are SGHVS and FNYEAQ.